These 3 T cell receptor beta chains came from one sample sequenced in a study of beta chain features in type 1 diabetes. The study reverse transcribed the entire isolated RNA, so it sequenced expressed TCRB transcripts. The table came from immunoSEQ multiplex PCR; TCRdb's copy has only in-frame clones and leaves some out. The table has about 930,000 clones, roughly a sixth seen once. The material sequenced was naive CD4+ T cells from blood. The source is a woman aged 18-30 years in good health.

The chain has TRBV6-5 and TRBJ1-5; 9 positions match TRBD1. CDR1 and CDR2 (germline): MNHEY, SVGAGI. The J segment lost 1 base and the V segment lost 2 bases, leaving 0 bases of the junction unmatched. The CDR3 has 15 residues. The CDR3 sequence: CASSYGTGSNQPQHF. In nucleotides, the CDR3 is TGTGCCAGCAGTTACGGGACAGGGAGCAATCAGCCCCAGCATTTT.

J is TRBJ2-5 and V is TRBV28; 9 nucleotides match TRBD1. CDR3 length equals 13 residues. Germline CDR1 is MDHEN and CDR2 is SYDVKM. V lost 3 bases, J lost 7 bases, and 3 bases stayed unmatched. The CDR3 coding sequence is TGTGCCAGCAGTTTCGACAGGGGGGGGACCCAGTACTTC. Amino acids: CASSFDRGGTQYF.

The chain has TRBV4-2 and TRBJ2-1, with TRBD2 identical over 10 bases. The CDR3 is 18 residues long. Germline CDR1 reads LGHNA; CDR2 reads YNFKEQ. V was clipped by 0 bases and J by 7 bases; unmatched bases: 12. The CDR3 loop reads CASSQDRASGGLGNEQFF. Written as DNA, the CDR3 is TGTGCCAGCAGCCAAGATCGGGCTAGCGGGGGCCTAGGGAATGAGCAGTTCTTC.